The 2 T cell receptor beta chains below come from one sample, sequenced in a study of T cell responses to AZD1222 COVID-19 vaccine. The assay was immunoSEQ multiplex PCR, and TCRdb's table has in-frame clones only and misses some. Of 150,000 to 200,000 clones in the sample, 88% are singletons; the top ten hold 25% to 30%. This sample comprised peripheral blood, obtained 28 days after the second AZD1222 dose. These receptors came from an adult who received the AZD1222 COVID-19 vaccine.

V gene TRBV7-9 combines with J gene TRBJ1-2, with D possibly TRBD1 on 5 matching bases. The CDR3 runs to 14 residues. Trimming cost V 6 bases and J 7 bases, with 18 bases left between them. CDR1 is SEHNR and CDR2 is FQNEAQ in the germline V gene (reference sequence). The CDR3 region has the DNA TGTGCCAGCAGTTCAACGACGGGGCGCGGTGGCTACACCTTC. Protein sequence: CASSSTTGRGGYTF.

The chain couples TRBV9 to TRBJ1-4; D unclear. Germline CDR1 is SGDLS and CDR2 is YYNGEE. V was clipped by 8 bases and J by 2 bases, with 22 bases between them. The CDR3 runs 17 residues. The CDR3 DNA reads as TGTGCCAGTTCATCGGGAGATCGGGGTGCGACTAATGAAAAACTGTTTTTT. This encodes CASSSGDRGATNEKLFF.